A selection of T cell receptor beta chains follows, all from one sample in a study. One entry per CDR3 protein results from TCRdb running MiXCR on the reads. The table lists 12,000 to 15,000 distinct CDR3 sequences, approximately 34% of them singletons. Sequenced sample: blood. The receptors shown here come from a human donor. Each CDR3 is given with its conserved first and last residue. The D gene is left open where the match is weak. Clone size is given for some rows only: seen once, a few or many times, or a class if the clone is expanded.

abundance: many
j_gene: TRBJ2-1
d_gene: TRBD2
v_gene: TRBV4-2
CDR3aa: CASSPLAGGHLQEQFF
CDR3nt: TGTGCCAGCAGCCCACTAGCGGGAGGGCACCTACAAGAGCAGTTCTTC

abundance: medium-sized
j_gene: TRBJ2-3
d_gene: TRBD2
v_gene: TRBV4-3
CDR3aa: CASSQDPPPASGNTDTQYF
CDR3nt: TGCGCCAGCAGCCAAGATCCCCCCCCGGCTAGCGGGAACACAGATACGCAGTATTTT

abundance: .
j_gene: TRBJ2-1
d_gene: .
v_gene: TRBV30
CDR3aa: CAWRDNEQFF
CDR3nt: TGTGCCTGGAGGGACAATGAGCAGTTCTTC

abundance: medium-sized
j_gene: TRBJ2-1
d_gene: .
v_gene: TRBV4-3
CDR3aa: CASSQDPHGRGDEQFF
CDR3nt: TGCGCCAGCAGCCAAGATCCACACGGGAGAGGGGATGAGCAGTTCTTC

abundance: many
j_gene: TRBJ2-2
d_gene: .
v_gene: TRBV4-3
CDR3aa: CASSQASDQTGELFF
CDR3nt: TGCGCCAGCAGCCAAGCTAGTGACCAAACCGGGGAGCTGTTTTTT

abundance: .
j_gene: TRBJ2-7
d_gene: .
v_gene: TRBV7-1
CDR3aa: CASSQAVSSYEQYF
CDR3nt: TGTGCCAGCAGCCAGGCGGTGAGCTCCTACGAGCAGTACTTC

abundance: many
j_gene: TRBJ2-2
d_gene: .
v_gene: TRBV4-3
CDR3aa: CASSQEAANTGELFF
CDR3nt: TGCGCCAGCAGCCAAGAAGCCGCGAACACCGGGGAGCTGTTTTTT

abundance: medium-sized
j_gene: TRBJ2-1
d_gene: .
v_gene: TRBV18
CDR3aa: CASSPRGESYNEQFF
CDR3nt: TGTGCCAGCTCACCCCGCGGAGAGTCCTACAATGAGCAGTTCTTC

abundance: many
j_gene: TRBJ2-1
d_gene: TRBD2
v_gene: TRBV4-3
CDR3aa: CASSSSIAGGNEQFF
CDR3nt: TGCGCCAGCAGCTCGAGCATAGCGGGGGGCAATGAGCAGTTCTTC

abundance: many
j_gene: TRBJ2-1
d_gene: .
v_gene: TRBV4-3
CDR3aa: CASSQEVPSVKSYNEQFF
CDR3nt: TGCGCCAGCAGCCAAGAGGTTCCTAGCGTTAAATCCTACAATGAGCAGTTCTTC

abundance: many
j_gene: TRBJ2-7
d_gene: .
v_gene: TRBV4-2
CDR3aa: CASSQLYEQYF
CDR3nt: TGTGCCAGCAGCCAACTCTACGAGCAGTATTTC

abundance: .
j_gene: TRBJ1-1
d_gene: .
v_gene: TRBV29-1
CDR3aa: CSVDVRGSGAFF
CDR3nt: TGCAGCGTTGATGTAAGGGGATCGGGCGCTTTCTTT

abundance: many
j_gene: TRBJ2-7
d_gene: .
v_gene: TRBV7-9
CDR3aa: CASSPRTRSSYEQYF
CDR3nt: TGTGCCAGCAGCCCGCGGACGCGCAGTTCCTACGAGCAGTACTTC

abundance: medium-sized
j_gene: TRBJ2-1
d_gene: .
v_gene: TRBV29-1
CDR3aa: CSVAPEAGNEQFF
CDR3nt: TGCAGCGTCGCGCCCGAGGCAGGCAATGAGCAGTTCTTC

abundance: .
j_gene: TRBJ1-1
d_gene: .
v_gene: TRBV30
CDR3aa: CAWSPTSTSGANVLTFF
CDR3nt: TGTGCCTGGAGTCCCACTTCCACCTCTGGGGCCAACGTCCTGACTTTCTTT

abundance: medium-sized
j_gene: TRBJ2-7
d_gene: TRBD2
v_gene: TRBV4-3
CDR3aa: CASSQDPRGAYEQYF
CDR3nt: TGCGCCAGCAGCCAAGACCCCCGGGGGGCCTACGAGCAGTACTTC